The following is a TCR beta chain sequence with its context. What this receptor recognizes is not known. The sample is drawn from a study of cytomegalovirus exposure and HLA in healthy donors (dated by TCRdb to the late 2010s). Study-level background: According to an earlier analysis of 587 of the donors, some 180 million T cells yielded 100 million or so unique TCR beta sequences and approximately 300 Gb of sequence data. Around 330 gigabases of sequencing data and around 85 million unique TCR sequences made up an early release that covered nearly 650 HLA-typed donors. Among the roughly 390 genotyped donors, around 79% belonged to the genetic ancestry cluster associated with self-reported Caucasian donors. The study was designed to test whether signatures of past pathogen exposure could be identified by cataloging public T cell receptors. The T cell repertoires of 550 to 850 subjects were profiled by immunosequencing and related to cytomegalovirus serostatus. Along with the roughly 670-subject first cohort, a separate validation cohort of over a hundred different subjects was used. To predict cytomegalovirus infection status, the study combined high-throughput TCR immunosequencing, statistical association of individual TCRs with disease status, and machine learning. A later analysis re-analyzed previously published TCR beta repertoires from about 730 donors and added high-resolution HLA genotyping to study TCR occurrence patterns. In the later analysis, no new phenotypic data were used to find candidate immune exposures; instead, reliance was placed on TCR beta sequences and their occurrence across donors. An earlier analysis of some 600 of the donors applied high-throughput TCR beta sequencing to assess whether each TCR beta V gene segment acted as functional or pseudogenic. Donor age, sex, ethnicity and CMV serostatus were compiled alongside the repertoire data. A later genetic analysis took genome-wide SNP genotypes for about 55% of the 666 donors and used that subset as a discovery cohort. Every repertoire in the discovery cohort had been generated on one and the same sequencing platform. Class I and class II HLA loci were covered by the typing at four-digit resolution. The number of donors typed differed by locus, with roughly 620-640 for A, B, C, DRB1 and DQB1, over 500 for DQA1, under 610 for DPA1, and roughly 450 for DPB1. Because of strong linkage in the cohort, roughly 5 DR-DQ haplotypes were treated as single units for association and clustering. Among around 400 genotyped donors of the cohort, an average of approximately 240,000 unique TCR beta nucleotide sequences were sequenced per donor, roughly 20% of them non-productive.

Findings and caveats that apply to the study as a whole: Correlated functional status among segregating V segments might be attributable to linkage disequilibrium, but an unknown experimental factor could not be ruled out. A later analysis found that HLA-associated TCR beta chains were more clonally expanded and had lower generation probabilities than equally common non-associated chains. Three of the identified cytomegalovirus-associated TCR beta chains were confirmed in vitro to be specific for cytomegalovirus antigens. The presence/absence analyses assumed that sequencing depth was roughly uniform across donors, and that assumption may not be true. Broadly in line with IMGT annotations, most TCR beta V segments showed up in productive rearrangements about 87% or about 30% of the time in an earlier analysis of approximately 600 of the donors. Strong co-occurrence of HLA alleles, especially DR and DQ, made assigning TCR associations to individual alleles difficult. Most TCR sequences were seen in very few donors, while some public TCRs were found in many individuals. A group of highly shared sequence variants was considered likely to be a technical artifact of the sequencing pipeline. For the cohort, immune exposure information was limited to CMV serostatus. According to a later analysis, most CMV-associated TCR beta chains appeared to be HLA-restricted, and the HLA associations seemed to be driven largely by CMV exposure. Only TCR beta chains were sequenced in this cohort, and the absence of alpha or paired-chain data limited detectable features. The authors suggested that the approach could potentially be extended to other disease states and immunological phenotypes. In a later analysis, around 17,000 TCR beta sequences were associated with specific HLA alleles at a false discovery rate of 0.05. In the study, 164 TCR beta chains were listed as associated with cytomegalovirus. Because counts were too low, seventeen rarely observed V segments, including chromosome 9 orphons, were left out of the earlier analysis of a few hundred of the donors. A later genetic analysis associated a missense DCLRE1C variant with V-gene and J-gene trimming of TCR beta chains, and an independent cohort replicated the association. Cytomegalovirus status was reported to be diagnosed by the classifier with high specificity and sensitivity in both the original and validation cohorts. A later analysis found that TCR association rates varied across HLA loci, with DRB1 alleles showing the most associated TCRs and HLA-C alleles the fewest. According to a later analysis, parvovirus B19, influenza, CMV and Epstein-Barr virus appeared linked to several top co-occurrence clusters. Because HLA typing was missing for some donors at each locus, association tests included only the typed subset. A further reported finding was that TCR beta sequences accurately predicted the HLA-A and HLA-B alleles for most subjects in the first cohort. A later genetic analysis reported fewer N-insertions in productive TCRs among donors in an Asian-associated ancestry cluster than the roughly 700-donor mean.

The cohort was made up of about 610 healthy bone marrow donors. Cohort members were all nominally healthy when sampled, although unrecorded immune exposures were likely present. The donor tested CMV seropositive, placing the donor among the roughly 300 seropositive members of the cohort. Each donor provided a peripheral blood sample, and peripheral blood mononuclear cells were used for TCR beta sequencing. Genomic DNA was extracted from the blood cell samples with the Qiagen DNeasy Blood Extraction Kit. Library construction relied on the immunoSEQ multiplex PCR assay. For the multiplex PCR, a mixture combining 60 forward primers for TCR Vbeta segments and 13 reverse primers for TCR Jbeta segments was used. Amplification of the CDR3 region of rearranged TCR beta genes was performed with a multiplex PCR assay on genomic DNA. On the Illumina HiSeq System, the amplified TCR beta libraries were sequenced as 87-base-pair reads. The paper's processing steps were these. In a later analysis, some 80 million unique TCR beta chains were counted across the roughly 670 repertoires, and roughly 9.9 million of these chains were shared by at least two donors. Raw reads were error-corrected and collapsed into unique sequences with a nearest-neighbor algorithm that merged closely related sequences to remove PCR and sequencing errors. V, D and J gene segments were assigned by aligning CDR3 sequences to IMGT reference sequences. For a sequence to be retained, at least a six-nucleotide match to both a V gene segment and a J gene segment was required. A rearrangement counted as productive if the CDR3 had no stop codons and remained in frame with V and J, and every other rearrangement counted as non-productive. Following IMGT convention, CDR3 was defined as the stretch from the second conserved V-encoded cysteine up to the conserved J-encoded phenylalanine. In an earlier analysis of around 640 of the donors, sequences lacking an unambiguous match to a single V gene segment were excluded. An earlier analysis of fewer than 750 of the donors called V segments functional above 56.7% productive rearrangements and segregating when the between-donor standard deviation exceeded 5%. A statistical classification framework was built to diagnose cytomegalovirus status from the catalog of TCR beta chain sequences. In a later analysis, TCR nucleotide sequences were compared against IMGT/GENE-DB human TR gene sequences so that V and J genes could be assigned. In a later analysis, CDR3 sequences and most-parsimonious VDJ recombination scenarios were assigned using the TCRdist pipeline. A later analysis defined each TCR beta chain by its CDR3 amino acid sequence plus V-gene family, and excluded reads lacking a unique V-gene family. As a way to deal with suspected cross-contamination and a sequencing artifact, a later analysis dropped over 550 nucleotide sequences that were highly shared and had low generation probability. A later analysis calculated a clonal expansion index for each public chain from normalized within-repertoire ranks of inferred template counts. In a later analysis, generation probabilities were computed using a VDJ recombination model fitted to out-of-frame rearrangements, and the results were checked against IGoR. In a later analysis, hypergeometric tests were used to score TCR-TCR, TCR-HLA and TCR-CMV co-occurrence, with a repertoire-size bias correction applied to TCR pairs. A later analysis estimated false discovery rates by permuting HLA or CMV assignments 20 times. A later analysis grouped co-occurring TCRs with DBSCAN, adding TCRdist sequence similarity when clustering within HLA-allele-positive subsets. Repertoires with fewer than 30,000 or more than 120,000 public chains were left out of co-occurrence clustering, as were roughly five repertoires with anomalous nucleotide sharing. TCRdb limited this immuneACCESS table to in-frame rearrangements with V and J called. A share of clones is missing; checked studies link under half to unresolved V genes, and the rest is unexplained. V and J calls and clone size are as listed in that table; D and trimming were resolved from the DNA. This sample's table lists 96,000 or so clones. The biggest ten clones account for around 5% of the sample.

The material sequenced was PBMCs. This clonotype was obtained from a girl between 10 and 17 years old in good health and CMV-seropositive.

The nucleotide sequence is given as TGTGCCAGCAGTAATTTACGAGGCTATGAGCAGTTCTTC. Its protein is CASSNLRGYEQFF. This receptor chain uses TRBV6-5 and TRBJ2-1, with the D gene not clear enough to name. A distance of 13 bases separates the germline ends of V and J, which lose 5 bases and 8 bases respectively. The cysteine opens and the phenylalanine closes a CDR3 of 13 amino acids. Just CDR3 DNA is preserved here, 39 bases in frame from base 1. The germline V gene specifies MNHEY as CDR1 and SVGAGI as CDR2.